What follows are 31 T cell receptor beta chains derived from one specimen sequenced in a study of OX40 agonist ivuxolimab in advanced cancers. The data were produced by immunoSEQ multiplex PCR, yet TCRdb's version contains in-frame clones alone and is incomplete. The sample has approximately 30,000 clones, around four fifths seen once. The sample consisted of CD4+ or CD8+ T cells sorted from blood, taken in a trial of the OX40 agonist ivuxolimab. Receptor source: an adult with an advanced solid tumor such as melanoma, head and neck, liver or kidney cancer.

This chain links TRBV5-4 with TRBJ1-4; D not resolved. Trimming left V 2 bases short and J 3 bases short, with 11 bases between. This CDR3 has 15 amino acids. Germline CDR1 and CDR2: SGHNT and YYREEE (reference sequence). The DNA of the CDR3 is TGTGCCAGCAGCTTAAGCGGTTCGGCTAATGAAAAACTGTTTTTT. Its translation is CASSLSGSANEKLFF.

The chain joins TRBV5-5 to TRBJ1-1; D remains ambiguous. This CDR3 spans 14 amino acids. Trimming took 0 bases from V and 5 from J, leaving 11 bases between them. The germline gives CDR1 SGHKS, CDR2 YYEKEE (reference sequence). CDR3 region: CASSLVGVGTEAFF. The CDR3 DNA is TGTGCCAGCAGCTTGGTTGGGGTGGGGACTGAAGCTTTCTTT.

The chain carries TRBV9 and TRBJ1-2, with TRBD1 as a possible D gene (5 bases). V shed 3 bases and J shed 8 bases, with 11 bases lying between them. Germline V gene lookup returns CDR1 SGDLS and CDR2 YYNGEE. The CDR3 is 12 amino acids. The CDR3 region has the DNA TGTGCCAGCAGCGCTCAGGGCAGCGGCTACACCTTC. Encoded protein: CASSAQGSGYTF.

This clone was found once. This chain connects TRBV11-2 to TRBJ2-7; D is uncertain. Germline CDR1 and CDR2: SGHAT and FQNNGV. The CDR3 contains 12 residues. Trimming removed 2 bases at V and 6 bases at J, with 8 bases between. The CDR3 here is CASSLFPVEQYF. CDR3 DNA sequence: TGTGCCAGCAGCTTATTCCCAGTCGAGCAGTACTTC.

This clone was detected once. The chain links TRBV27 to TRBJ2-7; TRBD1 might be the D (7 bases). V lost 4 bases and J 3 bases, leaving 16 bases between the germline ends. Germline V gene lookup returns CDR1 MNHEY and CDR2 SMNVEV (reference sequence). The CDR3 has 15 residues. The CDR3 loop is CASSSEGAELYEQYF. The CDR3 coding sequence is TGTGCCAGCAGTTCGGAGGGGGCCGAACTCTACGAGCAGTACTTC.

The chain uses TRBV19 and TRBJ2-7, with TRBD1 identical over 8 bases. This CDR3 is 14 amino acids long. CDR1 is LNHDA and CDR2 is SQIVND in the germline V gene (reference sequence). Trimming cost V 5 bases and J 2 bases; bases outside gene matches: 5. CDR3 sequence (DNA): TGTGCCAGTAGTGGGACAGGAGACCCCTACGAGCAGTACTTC. Protein sequence: CASSGTGDPYEQYF. The complete variable domain, with remaining parts taken from reference TRBV19 and TRBJ2-7, reads DGGITQSPKYLFRKEGQNVTLSCEQNLNHDAMYWYRQDPGQGLRLIYYSQIVNDFQKGDIAEGYSVSREKKESFPLTVTSAQKNPTAFYLCASSGTGDPYEQYFGPGTRLTVT.

The chain joins TRBV28 to TRBJ2-7, with D tentatively TRBD1 or TRBD2 (6 bases each). Germline values: CDR1 MDHEN, CDR2 SYDVKM. Trimming took 3 bases from V and 0 from J, leaving 12 bases between them. The CDR3 length is 15 residues. Here the CDR3 reads CASSFSSGASYEQYF. The CDR3 region has the DNA TGTGCCAGCAGTTTCTCCTCGGGGGCCTCCTACGAGCAGTACTTC. The variable domain in full, with the rest retrieved from reference TRBV28 and TRBJ2-7, is DVKVTQSSRYLVKRTGEKVFLECVQDMDHENMFWYRQDPGLGLRLIYFSYDVKMKEKGDIPEGYSVSREKKERFSLILESASTNQTSMYLCASSFSSGASYEQYFGPGTRLTVT.

V is TRBV5-6 and J is TRBJ2-7; either TRBD1 or TRBD2 may supply D (5 bases each). The CDR3 runs to 14 residues. From germline, CDR1 is SGHDT and CDR2 YYEEEE. With 2 bases removed from V and 7 bases from J, the gap between germline ends came to 16 bases. The CDR3 DNA is TGTGCCAGCAGCTTACGGGACCCGAGAGATGAGCAGTACTTC. Residues: CASSLRDPRDEQYF.

V gene TRBV29-1 combines with J gene TRBJ2-2; the D gene is possibly TRBD2 (6 bases). The CDR3 consists of 14 residues. The germline V gene encodes CDR1 SQVTM and CDR2 ANQGSEA. The V gene lost 3 bases and the J gene lost 1 base, with 9 bases spanning the gap. CDR3 sequence reads: CSVEEGWNTGELFF. CDR3 in DNA: TGCAGCGTTGAGGAGGGGTGGAACACCGGGGAGCTGTTTTTT.

The table lists this clone with a few counts. J is TRBJ2-5 and V is TRBV6-5; TRBD2 matches 7 bases. With 1 base clipped from V and 0 bases from J, the junction kept 2 bases outside the gene matches. CDR1 is MNHEY and CDR2 is SVGAGI in the germline V gene. This CDR3 contains 15 residues. In nucleotides, the CDR3 is TGTGCCAGCAGTTACTTGGGACTAAACCAAGAGACCCAGTACTTC. Protein sequence: CASSYLGLNQETQYF.

The rearrangement uses TRBV11-2 and TRBJ2-7; D not certain. CDR3 size: 15 residues. V was pared by 4 bases and J by 2 bases, with 15 bases between. Germline V gene data show CDR1 as SGHAT and CDR2 as FQNNGV. The CDR3 bases are TGTGCCAGCAGCTCGGAAACTACACCAACCTACGAGCAGTACTTC. Its translation is CASSSETTPTYEQYF.

The rearrangement joins TRBV7-8 to TRBJ1-1; D remains unclear. Germline lookup yields CDR1 SGHVS and CDR2 FQNEAQ. The CDR3 consists of 14 residues. Trimming shortened V by 2 bases and J by 1 base, and 8 bases separated the two germline ends. CDR3 nucleotides: TGTGCCAGCAGCTTATACAGCCCGAACACTGAAGCTTTCTTT. Translated, it gives CASSLYSPNTEAFF.

This clone appeared once. The CDR3 sequence: CASSKGDSSYEQYF. In nucleotides, the CDR3 is TGTGCCAGCAGTAAAGGGGACAGCTCCTACGAGCAGTACTTC. The chain is built from TRBV9 and TRBJ2-7; 7 nucleotides line up with TRBD1. The V and J ends lost 5 bases and 0 bases, in that order; junction bases with no gene match: 5. CDR1 and CDR2 (germline): SGDLS, YYNGEE. The CDR3 contains 14 residues.

The chain couples TRBV7-8 to TRBJ2-1; D remains ambiguous. V lost 5 bases and J 16 bases, leaving 9 bases between the germline ends. Germline loops: CDR1 SGHVS, CDR2 FQNEAQ. The length of the CDR3 is 9 residues. The CDR3 DNA reads as TGTGCCAGCAGCCCCTACCGTTTCTTC. It specifies CASSPYRFF. The complete variable domain, with remaining parts taken from reference TRBV7-8 and TRBJ2-1, reads GAGVSQSPRYKVAKRGQDVALRCDPISGHVSLFWYQQALGQGPEFLTYFQNEAQLDKSGLPSDRFFAERPEGSVSTLKIQRTQQEDSAVYLCASSPYRFFGPGTRLTVL.

CDR3: CASSQVGAAINSPLHF. The CDR3 coding sequence is TGCGCCAGCAGCCAAGTCGGGGCAGCGATTAATTCACCCCTCCACTTT. J is TRBJ1-6 and V is TRBV4-1; tentative D call: TRBD1 (5 bases). With 1 base removed from V and 6 bases from J, the gap between germline ends came to 13 bases. Germline V CDR1 and CDR2: MGHRA, YSYEKL. CDR3 length: 16 residues.

This clone turned up a few times. The V call is TRBV5-1, the J call TRBJ2-7, with D perhaps TRBD2 (5 bases). The ends were cut back, 1 base at V and 3 bases at J, with 11 bases in the middle. CDR1 is SGHRS, CDR2 YFSETQ, per germline. The CDR3 length is 14 residues. The CDR3 DNA follows: TGCGCCAGCAGCTTGACCAGCGGCCACTACGAGCAGTACTTC. This sequence encodes CASSLTSGHYEQYF.

This clone was picked up one time. This chain connects TRBV6-5 to TRBJ2-5, with TRBD1 matching 9 bases. Looked up from germline, CDR1 is MNHEY and CDR2 is SVGAGI. CDR3 length: 14 residues. V shed 8 bases and J 4 bases; nucleotides not matched to a gene: 8. The CDR3 sequence: CASRSTGGIETQYF. The CDR3 DNA sequence: TGTGCCAGCCGGTCAACAGGGGGCATAGAGACCCAGTACTTC.

This clone is a singleton in its sample. This sequence joins TRBV16 and TRBJ2-7, with D hard to call. The V end was cut by 4 bases, the J end by 4 bases, with 8 bases between. The CDR3 has 12 residues. Germline CDR1 KGHSY, CDR2 FQNENV. The CDR3 spells CASSPRQYEQYF. The CDR3 bases are TGTGCCAGCAGCCCCCGCCAATACGAGCAGTACTTC.

The V gene is TRBV19, the J gene TRBJ2-2, with a tentative D call TRBD1 (5 bases). The CDR3 consists of 15 residues. The germline V gene encodes CDR1 LNHDA and CDR2 SQIVND (reference sequence). Trimming removed 5 bases from V and 6 bases from J, with 16 bases in between. The DNA of the CDR3 is TGTGCCAGTAGTTGGGGCGTAGGGTATTCCGGGGAGCTGTTTTTT. Protein sequence: CASSWGVGYSGELFF.

The CDR3 DNA reads TGCGCCAGCAGCGCCCCCCATGTCCCCCTCCCGGGACACTCCCAAGAGACCCAGTACTTC. Protein sequence: CASSAPHVPLPGHSQETQYF. V is TRBV5-1 and J is TRBJ2-5, with D tentatively TRBD1 (6 bases). The CDR3 has 20 amino acids. Looked up from germline, CDR1 is SGHRS and CDR2 is YFSETQ. Trimming pared 4 bases from V and 1 base from J, leaving 29 bases between.

This clone was seen just once. V and J are TRBV4-3 and TRBJ2-1; D not resolved. This CDR3 is built from 13 residues. V gave up 1 base and J gave up 9 bases, with 10 bases separating them. From germline, CDR1 is LGHNA and CDR2 YSLEER. Written as DNA, the CDR3 is TGCGCCAGCAGCCAAGTCGAAGGAACTGAGCAGTTCTTC. It yields the protein CASSQVEGTEQFF.

CDR3 residues: CASSLAVNTGELFF. In DNA form, the CDR3 reads TGTGCCAGCAGTCTGGCCGTAAACACCGGGGAGCTGTTTTTT. The V gene is TRBV27, the J gene TRBJ2-2; D remains unclear. The germline V gene has CDR1 MNHEY and CDR2 SMNVEV (reference sequence). The CDR3 covers 14 residues. Deletions cut 5 bases from V and 2 bases from J, with 9 bases between.

J is TRBJ2-7 and V is TRBV19; 8 nucleotides match TRBD1. The trim removed 3 bases at V and 4 bases at J, leaving 5 bases unmatched. Germline V gene data show CDR1 as LNHDA and CDR2 as SQIVND (reference sequence). This CDR3 region has 14 residues. The CDR3 spells CASSIVQGAYEQYF. CDR3 in DNA: TGTGCCAGTAGTATCGTGCAGGGGGCTTACGAGCAGTACTTC.

In DNA form, the CDR3 reads TGTGCCACCGCAGCCGGGGAGCAAGAGACCCAGTACTTC. Protein: CATAAGEQETQYF. This chain joins TRBV25-1 and TRBJ2-5, with a tentative D call TRBD2 (5 bases). Trimming removed 10 bases from V and 2 bases from J, with 14 bases in between. Germline CDR1 and CDR2: MGHDK and SYGVNS. The CDR3 sequence is 13 residues long.

As for this clone: Other DNA sequences in this specimen translate into the identical CDR3. V usage is TRBV5-6 and J usage is TRBJ1-4; D remains ambiguous. This CDR3 region has 14 residues. Deletions cut 4 bases from V and 0 bases from J, with 7 bases between. CDR1 SGHDT and CDR2 YYEEEE come from the germline V gene. CDR3 protein: CASSLIATNEKLFF. In DNA form, the CDR3 reads TGTGCCAGCAGCCTCATTGCAACTAATGAAAAACTGTTTTTT.

V and J are TRBV9 and TRBJ2-1, with D unresolved. This CDR3 is 12 amino acids long. The germline V gene encodes CDR1 SGDLS and CDR2 YYNGEE. The ends were cut back, 5 bases at V and 8 bases at J, with 11 bases in the middle. CDR3 DNA: TGTGCCAGCAGTGAAAACTCTGATGAGCAGTTCTTC. Encoded protein: CASSENSDEQFF.

The chain uses TRBV7-8 and TRBJ2-3; D not resolved. CDR3 size: 13 residues. V lost 6 bases to trimming and J lost 3 bases, with 10 bases between them. Germline assignment: CDR1 SGHVS and CDR2 FQNEAQ. In DNA, the CDR3 is TGTGCCAGCAGACCCGGTGGGACAGATACGCAGTATTTT. Protein: CASRPGGTDTQYF.

With respect to this clone: An end of the junction differs from the germline gene, which may be a read error. Distinct nucleotide sequences in the sample also encode this CDR3. The chain employs TRBV28 and TRBJ2-7, with 8 bases fitting TRBD1. CDR3 length: 16 amino acids. Germline V lookup: CDR1 MDHEN, CDR2 SYDVKM. The CDR3 is CASSSQDRDSSYEQYF. CDR3 bases: TGCGCCAGCAGCTCCCAGGACAGGGACAGCTCCTACGAGCAGTACTTC.

V is TRBV6-6 and J is TRBJ1-1; no clear D gene. CDR1 and CDR2 from the germline V gene are MNHNY and SVGAGI (reference sequence). The CDR3 length is 13 residues. Trimming pared 0 bases from V and 1 base from J, leaving 3 bases between. CDR3 sequence (DNA): TGTGCCAGCAGTTACTCTGCGAACACTGAAGCTTTCTTT. Translating it yields CASSYSANTEAFF.

This chain connects TRBV7-2 to TRBJ2-1; maybe TRBD2 (6 bases). In germline, CDR1 is SGHTA, CDR2 FQGNSA. This CDR3 comprises 19 residues. The V end lost 1 base, the J end lost 0 bases, and 19 bases lay between the germline ends. The CDR3: CASSLEGLVGRGSYNEQFF. CDR3 DNA sequence: TGTGCCAGCAGCTTAGAGGGTTTGGTCGGGCGGGGCTCCTACAATGAGCAGTTCTTC.

By its share, this clone is medium-sized. This chain uses TRBV2 with TRBJ2-1, with unresolved D. The germline V and J ends were trimmed by 4 bases and 0 bases, with 7 bases remaining between them. The CDR3 spans 14 residues. Germline V lookup: CDR1 SNHLY, CDR2 FYNNEI. The CDR3 DNA reads TGTGCCAGCAGTGGTATGGACTCCTACAATGAGCAGTTCTTC. It codes for CASSGMDSYNEQFF.